Included here is one T cell receptor (beta chain) sequence, with context. One entry per CDR3 protein, called by TCRdb with MiXCR from the PCR reads. The profile shows about 11,000 distinct CDR3 sequences, over 45% of them singletons. Trimming cost V 3 bases and J 6 bases, with 12 bases left between them. CDR3 length: 14 amino acids. Germline V gene sequence: CDR1 ENHRY, CDR2 SYGVKD. The data were taken from a study of immune characterization of retroperitoneal liposarcoma. V is TRBV10-3 and J is TRBJ2-1, with D possibly matching TRBD2 (5 bases). The specimen was tumor tissue. The receptor was isolated from a female donor with retroperitoneal liposarcoma. The CDR3 DNA is TGTGCCATCAGTGAACGGGATATGGGCAATGAGCAGTTCTTC. It is translated as CAISERDMGNEQFF.